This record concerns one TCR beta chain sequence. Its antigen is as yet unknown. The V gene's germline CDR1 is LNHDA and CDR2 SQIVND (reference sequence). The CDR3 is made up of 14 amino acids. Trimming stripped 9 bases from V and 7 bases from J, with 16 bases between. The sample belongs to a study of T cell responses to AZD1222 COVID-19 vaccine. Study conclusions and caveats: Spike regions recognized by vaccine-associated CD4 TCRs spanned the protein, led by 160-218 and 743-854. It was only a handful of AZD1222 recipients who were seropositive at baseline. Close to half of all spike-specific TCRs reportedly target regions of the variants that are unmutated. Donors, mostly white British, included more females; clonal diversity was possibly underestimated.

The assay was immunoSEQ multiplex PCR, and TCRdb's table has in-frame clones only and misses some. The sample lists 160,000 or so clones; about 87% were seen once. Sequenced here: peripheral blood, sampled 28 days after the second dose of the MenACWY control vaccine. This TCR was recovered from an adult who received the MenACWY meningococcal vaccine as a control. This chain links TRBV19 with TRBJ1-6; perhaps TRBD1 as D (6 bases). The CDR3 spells CASSMRGQNSPLHF. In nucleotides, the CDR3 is TGTGCCAGCTCAATGAGGGGACAAAATTCACCCCTCCACTTT.